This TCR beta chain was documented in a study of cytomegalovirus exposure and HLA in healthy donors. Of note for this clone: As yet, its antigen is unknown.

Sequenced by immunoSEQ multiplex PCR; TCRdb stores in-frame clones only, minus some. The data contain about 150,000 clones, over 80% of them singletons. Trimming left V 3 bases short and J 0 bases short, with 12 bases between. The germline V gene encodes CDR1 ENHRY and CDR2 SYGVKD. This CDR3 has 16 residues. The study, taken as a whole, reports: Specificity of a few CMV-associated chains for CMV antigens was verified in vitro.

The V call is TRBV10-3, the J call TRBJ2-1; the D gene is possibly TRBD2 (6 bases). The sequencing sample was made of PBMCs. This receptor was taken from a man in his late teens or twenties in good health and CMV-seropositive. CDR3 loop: CAISERLGVSYNEQFF. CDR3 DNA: TGTGCCATCAGTGAAAGACTAGGAGTCTCCTACAATGAGCAGTTCTTC.